The clone carrying this T cell receptor (beta chain) has ten or more counts. The CDR3 spans 13 residues. The V segment lost 8 bases and the J segment 8 bases; nucleotides outside the gene matches: 10. The germline CDR1 and CDR2 sequences are SQVTM and ANQGSEA. Unsorted whole blood served as the source of blood RNA, and germline DNA was extracted as well. Enrolled patients were chronically infected with HBV and treatment-naive. Presurgery, approximately 4 milliliters of peripheral blood were collected. This specimen belongs to a study of tumor-infiltrating lymphocytes in primary liver carcinoma. The wider study: Donors had hepatocellular carcinoma or combined HCC and intrahepatic cholangiocarcinoma. T1-T3 N0M0 was the stage of the tumors, which were 4.2 to 10 cm across.

A primer matching the constant region was used to make TCR beta cDNA from approximately 520 ng of total RNA. Three nested multiplex PCR rounds, a slightly modified ARM-PCR, produced the libraries for TCR beta. TRBV1-TRBV30 forward primers and a C-beta reverse primer were used in the first two PCR rounds, which each ran for approximately 10 cycles. TCRdb recomputed calls from the multiplex PCR reads with MiXCR, one row per CDR3 protein. The sample has some 180,000 distinct CDR3 sequences, 60% seen once; the top ten hold 72%. The clonotype was recovered from a man in his forties or fifties with primary liver carcinoma and hepatitis B virus infection. The source material was peripheral blood. The chain uses TRBV29-1 and TRBJ2-7; the match to TRBD1 covers 12 bases. In DNA form, the CDR3 reads TGCAGCTTTTGCCGGGACAGGGGGCAGAAGCAGTACTTC. Translated, it gives CSFCRDRGQKQYF.